This T cell receptor (beta chain) was obtained from a study of beta chain features in type 1 diabetes. The CDR3 extends over 14 amino acids. V lost 3 bases to trimming and J lost 0 bases; unmatched junction nucleotides: 2. Germline loops: CDR1 KGHSH, CDR2 LQKENI. The entirety of the isolated RNA underwent reverse transcription, so expressed TCRB transcripts were sequenced. TCRdb keeps only in-frame clones here, not all; method: immunoSEQ multiplex PCR. This table holds 250,000 or so clones, over 20% found once. As regards this clone: The antigen remains undetermined.

Study-wide points: TCRB CDR3s were moderately but significantly shorter in Type 1 diabetes patients in all four CD4+ subsets. The naive, central memory and Treg TCRB repertoires of patients appeared to be more similar to one another than those of healthy donors.

The receptor comes from a woman between 35 and 50 years old with type 1 diabetes. This rearrangement joins TRBV18 to TRBJ2-7, with 7 bases matching TRBD1. The material sequenced was naive CD4+ T cells from blood. The CDR3 spells CASSPRQGSYEQYF. The CDR3, as DNA: TGTGCCAGCTCACCGCGACAGGGCTCCTACGAGCAGTACTTC.